This T cell receptor beta chain came from a study of blood T cell repertoires in COVID-19. V lost 5 bases to trimming and J lost 8 bases; unmatched junction nucleotides: 10. CDR1 is LNHDA and CDR2 is SQIVND in the germline V gene (reference sequence). This CDR3 has 16 residues. Only in-frame clones appear in the TCRdb table, and some are missing; sequencing was by immunoSEQ multiplex PCR. The data contain about 89,000 clones, roughly 80% of them singletons. The chain has TRBV19 and TRBJ2-1, with 12 bases identical to TRBD2. The sample was peripheral blood. This receptor was identified in a man aged 65-85 years with COVID-19, enrolled during active disease. CDR3 nucleotides: TGTGCCAGTAGTGGCCGACTAGCGGGGGAGGGGGATGAGCAGTTCTTC. This translates into CASSGRLAGEGDEQFF. Full variable domain (outside the CDR3, taken from reference TRBV19 and TRBJ2-1): DGGITQSPKYLFRKEGQNVTLSCEQNLNHDAMYWYRQDPGQGLRLIYYSQIVNDFQKGDIAEGYSVSREKKESFPLTVTSAQKNPTAFYLCASSGRLAGEGDEQFFGPGTRLTVL.